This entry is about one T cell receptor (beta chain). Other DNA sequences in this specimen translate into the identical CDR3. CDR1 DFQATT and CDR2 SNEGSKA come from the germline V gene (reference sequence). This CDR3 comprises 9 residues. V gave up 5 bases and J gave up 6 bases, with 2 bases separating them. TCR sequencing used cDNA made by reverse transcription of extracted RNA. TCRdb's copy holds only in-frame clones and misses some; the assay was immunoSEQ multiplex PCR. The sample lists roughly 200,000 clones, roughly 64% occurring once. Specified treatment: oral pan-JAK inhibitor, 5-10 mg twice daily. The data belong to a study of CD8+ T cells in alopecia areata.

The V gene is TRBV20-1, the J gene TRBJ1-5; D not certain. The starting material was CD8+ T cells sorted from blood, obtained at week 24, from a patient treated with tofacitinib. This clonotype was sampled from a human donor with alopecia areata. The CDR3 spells CSAGQPQHF. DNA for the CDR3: TGCAGTGCTGGTCAGCCCCAGCATTTT.